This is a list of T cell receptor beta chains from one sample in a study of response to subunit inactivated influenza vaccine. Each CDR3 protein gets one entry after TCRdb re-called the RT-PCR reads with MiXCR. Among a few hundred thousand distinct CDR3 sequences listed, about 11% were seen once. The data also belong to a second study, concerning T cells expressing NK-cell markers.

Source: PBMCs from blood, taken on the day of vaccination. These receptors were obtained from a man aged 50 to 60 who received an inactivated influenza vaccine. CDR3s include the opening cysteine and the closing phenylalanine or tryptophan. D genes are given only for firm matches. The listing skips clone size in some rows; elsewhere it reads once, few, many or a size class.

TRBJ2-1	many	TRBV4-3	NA	CASSHVAEPYNEQFF	TGCGCCAGCAGCCACGTAGCGGAACCCTACAATGAGCAGTTCTTC
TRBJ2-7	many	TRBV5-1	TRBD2	CASSLEPSGGYEQYF	TGCGCCAGCAGCTTGGAGCCTAGCGGGGGCTACGAGCAGTACTTC
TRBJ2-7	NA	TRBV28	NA	CASSLEGLDEQYF	TGTGCCAGCAGTTTGGAAGGGTTGGACGAGCAGTACTTC
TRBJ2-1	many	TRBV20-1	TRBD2	CSARQREFSNEQFF	TGCAGTGCTAGACAGCGGGAGTTCTCGAATGAGCAGTTCTTC
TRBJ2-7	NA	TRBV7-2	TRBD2	CASSLTASGSSYEQYF	TGTGCCAGCAGCTTAACCGCTAGCGGGAGCTCCTACGAGCAGTACTTC
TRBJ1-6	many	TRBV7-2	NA	CASSLRAFRSLHF	TGTGCCAGCAGCTTGCGGGCGTTTAGATCCCTCCACTTT
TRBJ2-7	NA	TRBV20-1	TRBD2	CSARGLAGGPSRDEQYF	TGCAGTGCTAGAGGACTAGCGGGAGGGCCTAGTCGGGACGAGCAGTACTTC
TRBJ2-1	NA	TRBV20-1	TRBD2	CSASFLGLAGGRGNEQFF	TGCAGTGCTAGTTTCTTAGGACTAGCGGGAGGGCGAGGCAATGAGCAGTTCTTC
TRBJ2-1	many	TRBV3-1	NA	CASSQEAASYEQFF	TGTGCCAGCAGCCAAGAGGCAGCAAGCTATGAGCAGTTCTTC
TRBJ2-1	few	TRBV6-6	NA	CATNGGNEQFF	TGTGCCACAAACGGCGGGAATGAGCAGTTCTTC
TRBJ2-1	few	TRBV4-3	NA	CASSPARGPISYNEQFF	TGCGCCAGCAGCCCCGCACGGGGACCCATCTCCTACAATGAGCAGTTCTTC
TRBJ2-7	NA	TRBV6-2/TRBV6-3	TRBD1	CASSYLGQGIYEQYF	TGTGCCAGCAGTTACTTGGGACAGGGGATTTACGAGCAGTACTTC
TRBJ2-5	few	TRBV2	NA	CASSEGFGQQDQETQYF	TGTGCCAGCAGTGAAGGGTTTGGACAGCAAGACCAAGAGACCCAGTACTTC
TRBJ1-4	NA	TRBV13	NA	CASSLVSANEKLFF	TGTGCCAGCAGCTTAGTGTCAGCGAATGAAAAACTGTTTTTT
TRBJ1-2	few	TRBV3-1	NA	CASRSGTELYGYTF	TGTGCCAGCAGGTCCGGGACTGAGTTATATGGCTACACCTTC
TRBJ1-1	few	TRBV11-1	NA	CASSLETVNTEAFF	TGTGCCAGCAGCTTGGAGACAGTGAACACTGAAGCTTTCTTT
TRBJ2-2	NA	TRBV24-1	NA	CATNSVTGELFF	TGTGCCACCAATAGCGTAACCGGGGAGCTGTTTTTT
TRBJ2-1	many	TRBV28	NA	CASSPWLPRPPIVYNEQFF	TGTGCCAGCAGTCCTTGGTTGCCCCGGCCCCCTATCGTCTACAATGAGCAGTTCTTC
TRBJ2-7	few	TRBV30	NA	CALSRLGLYEQYF	TGTGCCCTGAGCAGGTTAGGACTTTACGAGCAGTACTTC
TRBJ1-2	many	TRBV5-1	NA	CASSLEYQSYGYTF	TGCGCCAGCAGCTTGGAGTATCAGAGCTATGGCTACACCTTC
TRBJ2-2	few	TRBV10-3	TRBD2	CAITERTSENTGELFF	TGTGCCATCACCGAGAGGACTAGCGAGAACACCGGGGAGCTGTTTTTT
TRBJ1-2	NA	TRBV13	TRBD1	CASSRITGGGDYGYTF	TGTGCCAGCAGCCGAATTACAGGGGGCGGCGACTATGGCTACACCTTC
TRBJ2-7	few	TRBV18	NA	CASSPRFDSSYEQYF	TGTGCCAGCTCACCACGGTTTGACAGCTCCTACGAGCAGTACTTC
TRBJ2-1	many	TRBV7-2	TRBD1	CASSLVGTEIYNEQFF	TGTGCCAGCAGCTTAGTAGGGACAGAGATTTACAATGAGCAGTTCTTC
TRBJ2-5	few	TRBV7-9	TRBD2	CASSNSGRGETQYF	TGTGCCAGCAGCAATAGCGGGAGAGGGGAGACCCAGTACTTC
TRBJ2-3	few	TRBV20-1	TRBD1	CSARDPRTGGIPDTQYF	TGCAGTGCTAGAGATCCTCGGACAGGGGGAATTCCAGATACGCAGTATTTT
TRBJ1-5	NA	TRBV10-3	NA	CAIRTDHNQPQHF	TGTGCCATCAGAACGGATCACAATCAGCCCCAGCATTTT
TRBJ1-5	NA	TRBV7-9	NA	CASGDSNQPQHF	TGTGCGAGCGGAGATAGCAATCAGCCCCAGCATTTT
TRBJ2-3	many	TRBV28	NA	CASSLWSGGRTDTQYF	TGTGCCAGCAGTTTATGGTCGGGGGGCCGTACAGATACGCAGTATTTT
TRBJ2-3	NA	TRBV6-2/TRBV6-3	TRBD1	CASSNPRDRVWGGNTDTQYF	TGTGCCAGCAGCAACCCCCGGGACAGGGTATGGGGGGGAAACACAGATACGCAGTATTTT
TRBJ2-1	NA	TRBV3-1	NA	CASSQDFYRASSYNEQFF	TGTGCCAGCAGCCAAGATTTTTACAGGGCGAGCTCCTACAATGAGCAGTTCTTC
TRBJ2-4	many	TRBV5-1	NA	CASSLSSLAKNIQYF	TGCGCCAGCAGCTTGTCGAGCTTAGCCAAAAACATTCAGTACTTC
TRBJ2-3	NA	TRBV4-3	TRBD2	CASSPAISGRWGTDTQYF	TGCGCCAGCAGCCCGGCTATTAGCGGGAGGTGGGGCACAGATACGCAGTATTTT
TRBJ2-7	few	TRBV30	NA	CAWERGKGSEQYF	TGTGCCTGGGAAAGGGGTAAGGGCTCCGAGCAGTACTTC
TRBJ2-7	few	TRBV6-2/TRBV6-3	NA	CASSYSPSRGPSYEQYF	TGTGCCAGCAGTTACTCGCCCTCGCGGGGACCGTCTTACGAGCAGTACTTC
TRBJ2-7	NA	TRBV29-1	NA	CSARTFTYEQYF	TGCAGCGCCCGGACTTTTACCTACGAGCAGTACTTC